These 29 T cell receptor beta chains came from one sample sequenced in a study of naive and memory T cell subsets. Study-level findings and limits: Possibly reflecting memory cells re-expressing CD45RA, a few larger clonotypes occurred in naive repertoires, especially CD8.

These TCRs' antigens remain unknown. An equimolar mix of two oligonucleotides served as the beta constant-region primer for TRBC1 and TRBC2. Ligated cDNA was amplified by four rounds of PCR with nested alpha and beta constant-region primers and SP2. TCRdb called the UMI-ligation and nested PCR reads again in MiXCR, with one record for every CDR3 protein. Among approximately 140,000 distinct CDR3 sequences listed, approximately 22% were seen once. Sequencing input: naive CD4+ T cells from blood. Receptors were obtained from a human donor in good health.

This clonotype was found many times. The chain employs TRBV9 and TRBJ2-2; 7 bases are shared with TRBD1. The junction had 7 bases not matched to a gene; V was cut back by 4 bases and J by 1 base. The CDR3 consists of 16 residues. Germline lookup yields CDR1 SGDLS and CDR2 YYNGEE. CDR3 loop: CASSPAGTVNTGELFF. As DNA, the CDR3 is TGTGCCAGCAGCCCGGCCGGGACAGTGAACACCGGGGAGCTGTTTTTT.

This clonotype came up many times. The chain carries TRBV18 and TRBJ2-5; D remains ambiguous. Germline assignment: CDR1 KGHSH and CDR2 LQKENI. This CDR3 is built from 12 residues. The V end was cut by 3 bases, the J end by 5 bases, with 7 bases between. The CDR3: CASSPSSETQYF. For the CDR3, the DNA is TGTGCCAGCTCACCGTCGTCGGAGACCCAGTACTTC.

This chain connects TRBV4-1 to TRBJ2-1; possibly TRBD1 or TRBD2 for D (5 bases each). The CDR3 runs to 13 residues. CDR1 and CDR2 (germline): MGHRA, YSYEKL. V was trimmed by 4 bases and J by 10 bases, leaving 14 bases between them. As DNA, the CDR3 is TGCGCCAGCAGCCGAGGGGCCCCCTCGGAGCAGTTCTTC. Translated, it gives CASSRGAPSEQFF.

This chain uses TRBV29-1 with TRBJ2-5; D ambiguous. V was clipped by 4 bases and J by 4 bases, with 7 bases between them. The CDR3 spans 11 residues. Germline V gives CDR1 SQVTM, CDR2 ANQGSEA. In DNA, the CDR3 is TGCAGCGTTGGGGTAGGAGAGACCCAGTACTTC. Translated, it gives CSVGVGETQYF.

This clonotype was detected many times. The chain uses TRBV5-1 and TRBJ2-1; TRBD2 matches 10 bases. The germline V gene encodes CDR1 SGHRS and CDR2 YFSETQ. This CDR3 comprises 18 residues. The V gene end was trimmed by 5 bases and the J gene end by 0 bases; junction bases not matched to a gene: 11. CDR3 amino acids: CASRPGTSDPSSYNEQFF. In DNA form, the CDR3 reads TGCGCCAGCAGACCCGGGACTAGCGACCCGAGCTCCTACAATGAGCAGTTCTTC.

There are many counts of this clonotype. The gene calls are TRBV9 and TRBJ2-2, with D tentatively TRBD1 (5 bases). Trimming took off 3 bases at V and 4 bases at J, with 16 bases between the two ends. The CDR3 length is 16 residues. Germline CDR1 reads SGDLS; CDR2 reads YYNGEE. The CDR3 sequence: CASSARYRGTTGELFF. CDR3 DNA sequence: TGTGCCAGCAGCGCCCGTTATAGGGGTACCACCGGGGAGCTGTTTTTT.

The chain combines TRBV6-5 with TRBJ2-3; D possibly corresponds to TRBD1 (5 bases). Trimming pared 5 bases from V and 2 bases from J, leaving 8 bases between. The germline gives CDR1 MNHEY, CDR2 SVGAGI. This CDR3 is 13 amino acids long. The CDR3 nucleotides are TGTGCCAGCAGTACGACAGACACAGATACGCAGTATTTT. It specifies CASSTTDTDTQYF.

This clonotype came up many times. The J gene is TRBJ2-3, the V gene TRBV12-3 or TRBV12-4; 9 bases match TRBD1. V lost 1 base and J lost 4; bases outside the gene matches: 0. The CDR3 covers 14 residues. The CDR3 sequence is CASSLDRGPDTQYF. The CDR3 nucleotides are TGTGCCAGCAGTTTAGACAGGGGGCCAGATACGCAGTATTTT.

This clonotype came up a few times. The chain links TRBV7-8 to TRBJ1-1; possibly TRBD1 for D (5 bases). There are 13 residues in the CDR3. V lost 5 bases, J lost 10 bases, and 17 bases lay in between. Germline CDR1 reads SGHVS; CDR2 reads FQNEAQ. The CDR3 loop reads CASSIGTHERAFF. The CDR3 region has the DNA TGTGCCAGCAGCATCGGGACTCATGAACGAGCTTTCTTT.

The V call is TRBV28, the J call TRBJ2-7; the D is unclear. The CDR3 runs 12 residues. The germline CDR1 and CDR2 sequences are MDHEN and SYDVKM. With 2 bases removed from V and 7 bases from J, the gap between germline ends came to 9 bases. CDR3 sequence: CASSLPSTEQYF. Written as DNA, the CDR3 is TGTGCCAGCAGTTTACCCTCTACGGAGCAGTACTTC.

Concerning this clonotype: A junction end diverges from the germline sequence, so it may reflect a read error. The chain combines TRBV7-9 with TRBJ2-3, with TRBD2 matching 16 bases. CDR3 length equals 19 residues. Germline V gene data show CDR1 as SEHNR and CDR2 as FQNEAQ (reference sequence). The CDR3 loop reads CASSLAGTSGRATYDKQYF. The CDR3 nucleotides read TGTGCCAGCAGCCTGGCCGGGACTAGCGGGAGGGCCACGTATGATAAGCAGTATTTT.

The chain couples TRBV5-1 to TRBJ2-1; D gene uncertain. Germline V CDR1 and CDR2: SGHRS, YFSETQ. Trimming cost V 4 bases and J 5 bases, with 16 bases left between them. The CDR3 has 15 residues. As DNA, the CDR3 is TGCGCCAGCAGCACCCGCCCTTCTGCCGACAATGAGCAGTTCTTC. It encodes CASSTRPSADNEQFF.

V gene TRBV6-6 combines with J gene TRBJ2-6; 8 nucleotides agree with TRBD1. V was pared by 6 bases and J by 5 bases, with 18 bases of the junction left unmatched. The germline V gene has CDR1 MNHNY and CDR2 SVGAGI (reference sequence). There are 19 residues in the CDR3. This CDR3 is CASSPPGTGQKFRANVLTF. CDR3 coding DNA: TGTGCCAGCAGCCCTCCAGGGACAGGACAAAAGTTCCGGGCCAACGTCCTGACTTTC.

The table lists this clonotype with a few counts. The V gene is TRBV5-1, the J gene TRBJ2-5; D is ambiguous. The CDR3 extends over 14 amino acids. The germline V gene has CDR1 SGHRS and CDR2 YFSETQ. V was clipped by 0 bases and J by 1 base, with 7 bases between them. The DNA of the CDR3 is TGCGCCAGCAGCTTGGCCAGGCCCCAAGAGACCCAGTACTTC. Its translation is CASSLARPQETQYF.

This chain joins TRBV3-1 and TRBJ1-1; D uncertain. V shed 1 base and J shed 4 bases, with 10 bases lying between them. CDR3 length: 14 residues. Per the germline V gene, CDR1 is LGHDT and CDR2 is YNNKEL (reference sequence). Here the CDR3 reads CASSQGGGPTEAFF. The CDR3, as DNA: TGTGCCAGCAGCCAAGGAGGTGGGCCCACTGAAGCTTTCTTT.

The chain is built from TRBV5-1 and TRBJ2-1; 8 nucleotides line up with TRBD2. With V trimmed by 6 bases and J by 0 bases, 5 bases remained unmatched. This CDR3 is 15 amino acids long. CDR1 and CDR2 from the germline V gene are SGHRS and YFSETQ. The CDR3 is CASNPTSASYNEQFF. CDR3 sequence (DNA): TGCGCCAGCAACCCGACTAGCGCCTCCTACAATGAGCAGTTCTTC.

The chain couples TRBV3-1 to TRBJ2-2; 10 positions match TRBD2. With 0 bases clipped from V and 6 bases from J, the junction kept 13 bases outside the gene matches. Germline loops: CDR1 LGHDT, CDR2 YNNKEL (reference sequence). CDR3 length: 19 residues. The CDR3 is CASSQEKVAAGGRPGELFF. The CDR3 nucleotides are TGTGCCAGCAGCCAAGAGAAGGTCGCAGCGGGAGGGCGTCCCGGGGAGCTGTTTTTT.

A remark on this clonotype: Possible read error: a much larger clone is one base away. The rearrangement links TRBV30 to TRBJ2-1; 9 bases map to TRBD2. Looked up from germline, CDR1 is GTSNPN and CDR2 is SVGIG (reference sequence). This CDR3 spans 14 amino acids. CDR3 loop: CAWTNLAGYSEQFF. CDR3 coding DNA: TGTGCCTGGACCAATCTAGCGGGGTACAGTGAGCAGTTCTTC. Complete variable domain (other parts from reference TRBV30 and TRBJ2-1): SQTIHQWPATLVQPVGSPLSLECTVEGTSNPNLYWYRQAAGRGLQLLFYSVGIGQISSEVPQNLSASRPQDRQFILSSKKLLLSDSGFYLCAWTNLAGYSEQFFGPGTRLTVL.

The chain links TRBV7-9 to TRBJ2-1; no reliable D call. The germline CDR1 and CDR2 sequences are SEHNR and FQNEAQ (reference sequence). The V gene lost 8 bases and the J gene lost 6 bases, with 8 bases spanning the gap. This CDR3 has 11 amino acids. The CDR3 is CASVTSNEQFF. The CDR3 nucleotides are TGTGCCAGCGTGACAAGCAATGAGCAGTTCTTC.

This sequence joins TRBV20-1 and TRBJ2-5; 8 bases are shared with TRBD1. The ends lost 6 bases at V and 4 bases at J; junction bases unmatched: 10. The CDR3 is 14 amino acids. Germline assignment: CDR1 DFQATT and CDR2 SNEGSKA (reference sequence). In DNA, the CDR3 is TGCAGTGCCGGGGACAGGACCGGGGGAGAGACCCAGTACTTC. Amino acids: CSAGDRTGGETQYF.

This clonotype was observed a handful of times. The rearrangement uses TRBV7-2 and TRBJ2-7; D unclear. Trimming left V 0 bases short and J 0 bases short, with 6 bases between. CDR1 and CDR2 from the germline V gene are SGHTA and FQGNSA. CDR3 length equals 14 residues. The CDR3 sequence is CASSLARSSYEQYF. CDR3 DNA: TGTGCCAGCAGCTTAGCCCGTAGCTCCTACGAGCAGTACTTC.

V usage is TRBV3-1 and J usage is TRBJ2-1; maybe TRBD1 (5 bases). Trimming took off 1 base at V and 7 bases at J, with 8 bases between the two ends. The CDR3 contains 13 residues. CDR1 and CDR2 (germline): LGHDT, YNNKEL (reference sequence). In DNA, the CDR3 is TGTGCCAGCAGCCAAGCGGCAGGGAATGAGCAGTTCTTC. It yields the protein CASSQAAGNEQFF.

The V call is TRBV27, the J call TRBJ2-7, with 9 nucleotides matching TRBD2. Germline CDR1 is MNHEY and CDR2 is SMNVEV (reference sequence). Trimming removed 4 bases from V and 6 bases from J; junction bases left unmatched: 7. This CDR3 spans 14 amino acids. The CDR3 nucleotides read TGTGCCAGCAGTTCCCTAGCGGGAAAGGTCGAGCAGTACTTC. Protein sequence: CASSSLAGKVEQYF.

A few counts support this clonotype. The chain is built from TRBV20-1 and TRBJ2-3, with D possibly TRBD1 on 6 matching bases. CDR1 and CDR2 (germline): DFQATT, SNEGSKA (reference sequence). Trimming took 6 bases from V and 2 from J, leaving 21 bases between them. This CDR3 is built from 16 residues. The CDR3 reads CSAQDIRRTDTDTQYF. DNA for the CDR3: TGCAGTGCCCAGGACATAAGACGGACAGACACAGATACGCAGTATTTT.

This clonotype was picked up a small number of times. This chain uses TRBV6-6 with TRBJ1-5; TRBD1 matches at 11 bases. CDR1 is MNHNY, CDR2 SVGAGI, per germline (reference sequence). CDR3 length equals 16 residues. The V gene end was trimmed by 6 bases and the J gene end by 1 base; junction bases not matched to a gene: 5. The CDR3 sequence: CASRTGQGASNQPQHF. For the CDR3, the DNA is TGTGCCAGCAGAACTGGACAGGGGGCGAGCAATCAGCCCCAGCATTTT.

The chain uses TRBV9 and TRBJ2-3; possible D gene TRBD2, 5 bases. Germline assignment: CDR1 SGDLS and CDR2 YYNGEE. Trimming removed 4 bases from V and 2 bases from J, with 14 bases in between. This CDR3 contains 15 residues. In DNA form, the CDR3 reads TGTGCCAGCAGCCCTACAGCGGACCTCACAGATACGCAGTATTTT. Protein product: CASSPTADLTDTQYF.

The V gene is TRBV28, the J gene TRBJ1-4; D possibly corresponds to TRBD1 (6 bases). The CDR3 has 18 residues. Germline CDR1 is MDHEN and CDR2 is SYDVKM. The V and J ends lost 6 bases and 0 bases respectively, with 20 bases between them. In DNA form, the CDR3 reads TGTGCCAGCAGCTTAGGACAGATCCCATCTTCAACTAATGAAAAACTGTTTTTT. It specifies CASSLGQIPSSTNEKLFF.

This clonotype was detected only a few times. The J gene is TRBJ2-3, the V gene TRBV7-2; the match to TRBD2 covers 8 bases. Germline CDR1 and CDR2: SGHTA and FQGNSA. The CDR3 contains 16 residues. V gave up 2 bases and J gave up 4 bases; unmatched junction bases: 8. Written as DNA, the CDR3 is TGTGCCAGCAGCTTAAGCGCGGGAGGCGGCGCAGATACGCAGTATTTT. As protein: CASSLSAGGGADTQYF.

V and J are TRBV5-4 and TRBJ2-1; D possibly matches TRBD1 or TRBD2 (5 bases each). The length of the CDR3 is 17 residues. Trimming took 0 bases from V and 6 from J, leaving 19 bases between them. Germline V CDR1 and CDR2: SGHNT, YYREEE (reference sequence). CDR3 loop: CASSLGGALGPGNEQFF. CDR3 nucleotide sequence: TGTGCCAGCAGCTTGGGAGGGGCGTTGGGCCCGGGCAATGAGCAGTTCTTC.